The text below deals with one T cell receptor (beta chain). Its cognate antigen is unknown. The CDR3 loop spans 15 amino acids. CDR1 and CDR2 (germline): SGHAT, FQDESV (reference sequence). Trimming took 0 bases from V and 1 from J, leaving 10 bases between them. This record belongs to a study of molecular identifiers for immune sequencing clone quantification. In the study overall: Naive CD8 RNA (approximately 20,000 or 100,000 cells) was divided into five aliquots, with four sequenced. The study's findings and limits: Because of identical TCR molecules sharing a barcode, sizes of highly expanded clones could be underestimated. Clones with over 20 RNA copies captured over 98% of effector molecules but under 1% of naive ones.

Via MiXCR, TCRdb re-called the PCR reads, giving one row per CDR3 protein. In the table there are under 600,000 distinct CDR3 sequences, under 30% of which are singletons. The TCR comes from a human donor in good health. Some libraries in this study had Jurkat cell RNA spiked in. Material for sequencing was naive CD8+ T cells from blood, with Jurkat cell RNA spiked in. Documented subset: FACS-sorted CD8+CD4-CCR7+CD45RA+ naive T cells. The chain joins TRBV11-1 to TRBJ2-7; no clear D. The CDR3 is CASSLARQASYEQYF. In DNA, the CDR3 is TGTGCCAGCAGCTTAGCTCGGCAGGCGTCCTACGAGCAGTACTTC.